The sequence of this TCR beta chain was determined in a study of cytomegalovirus exposure and HLA in healthy donors. The donors were members of the validation cohort comprising 100 to 150 subjects, separate from the roughly 670-subject first cohort. This clone was counted a single time. This table comes from immunoSEQ multiplex PCR, and its TCRdb copy is limited to in-frame clones, with some not included. The sample shows about 180,000 clones, around 85% of them seen only once. CDR1 and CDR2 from the germline V gene are MNHNY and SVGAGI (reference sequence). This CDR3 contains 15 residues. Trimming took 6 bases from V and 1 from J, leaving 15 bases between them.

This sequence was found in a man in his late teens or twenties in good health and CMV-seropositive. The material sequenced was PBMCs. The chain recombines TRBV6-6 with TRBJ1-2; TRBD1 might be the D (5 bases). The CDR3 DNA is TGTGCCAGCAGACAAGACAGCAACAATAACTATGGCTACACCTTC. It yields the protein CASRQDSNNNYGYTF.